The entry that follows covers one T cell receptor beta chain sequence. What it recognizes is unknown. The data are from a study of cytomegalovirus exposure and HLA in healthy donors. From germline, CDR1 is SGHTA and CDR2 FQGNSA. The V and J ends lost 2 bases and 4 bases respectively, with 7 bases between them. The CDR3 contains 13 residues. Findings and caveats of the study: The study labeled roughly 160 TCR beta chains cytomegalovirus-associated. Whilst most TCR sequences proved rare, a subset of public TCRs occurred across many donors. The classifier was said to identify cytomegalovirus status with high specificity and sensitivity.

Assay: immunoSEQ multiplex PCR; the TCRdb copy retains only in-frame clones and omits some. The data contain 150,000 to 170,000 clones, more than 70% of them singletons. The receptor's source is a human donor in good health. Sequenced: PBMCs. The chain uses TRBV7-2 and TRBJ2-3; maybe TRBD1 (6 bases). The CDR3 DNA reads as TGTGCCAGCAGCTTAACAGGGCCAGATACGCAGTATTTT. Translated: CASSLTGPDTQYF.